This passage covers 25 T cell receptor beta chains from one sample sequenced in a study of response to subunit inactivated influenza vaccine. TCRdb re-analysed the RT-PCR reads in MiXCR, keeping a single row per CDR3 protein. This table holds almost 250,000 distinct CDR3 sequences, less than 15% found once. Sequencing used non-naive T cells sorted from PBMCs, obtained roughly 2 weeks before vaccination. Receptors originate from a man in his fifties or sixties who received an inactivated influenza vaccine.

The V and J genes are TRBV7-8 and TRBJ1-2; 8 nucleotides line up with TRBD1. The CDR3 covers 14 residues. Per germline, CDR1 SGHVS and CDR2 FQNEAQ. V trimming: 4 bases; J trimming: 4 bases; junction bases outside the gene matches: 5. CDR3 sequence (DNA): TGTGCCAGCAGCTCAGGGACAGGCTTCTATGGCTACACCTTC. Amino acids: CASSSGTGFYGYTF.

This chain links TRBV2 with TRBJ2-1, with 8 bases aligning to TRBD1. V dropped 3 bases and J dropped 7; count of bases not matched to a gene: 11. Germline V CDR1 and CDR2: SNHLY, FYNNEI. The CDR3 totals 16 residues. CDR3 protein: CASSDSPDRARNEQFF. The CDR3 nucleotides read TGTGCCAGCAGTGATAGCCCGGACAGGGCCCGAAATGAGCAGTTCTTC.

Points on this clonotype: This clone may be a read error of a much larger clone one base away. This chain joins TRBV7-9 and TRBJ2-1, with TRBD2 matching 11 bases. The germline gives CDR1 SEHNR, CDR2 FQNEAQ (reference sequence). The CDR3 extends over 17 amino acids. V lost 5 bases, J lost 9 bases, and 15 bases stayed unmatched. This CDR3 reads CASSPGFLAGGLTEQFF. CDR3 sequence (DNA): TGTGCCAGCAGCCCCGGTTTTCTAGCGGGGGGTTTAACTGAGCAGTTCTTC.

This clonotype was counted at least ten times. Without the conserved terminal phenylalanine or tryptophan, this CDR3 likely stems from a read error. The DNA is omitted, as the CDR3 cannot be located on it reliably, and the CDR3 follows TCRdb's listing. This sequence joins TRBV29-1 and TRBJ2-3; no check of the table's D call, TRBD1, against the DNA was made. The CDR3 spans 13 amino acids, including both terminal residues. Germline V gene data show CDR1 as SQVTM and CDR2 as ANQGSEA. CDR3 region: CSVDRGQASPLRL.

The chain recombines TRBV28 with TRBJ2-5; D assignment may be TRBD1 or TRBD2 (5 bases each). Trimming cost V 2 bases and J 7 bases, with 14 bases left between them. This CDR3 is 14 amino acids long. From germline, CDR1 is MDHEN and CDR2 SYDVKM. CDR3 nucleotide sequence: TGTGCCAGCAGTTTAGCCCTTCGTGGGGGGACCCAGTACTTC. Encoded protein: CASSLALRGGTQYF.

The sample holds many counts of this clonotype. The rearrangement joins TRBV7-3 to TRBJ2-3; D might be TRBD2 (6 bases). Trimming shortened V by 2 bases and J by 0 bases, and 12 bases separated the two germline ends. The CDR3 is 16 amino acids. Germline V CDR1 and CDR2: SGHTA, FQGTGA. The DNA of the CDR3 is TGTGCCAGCAGCTTATTGGGAAGCGGGAGCACAGATACGCAGTATTTT. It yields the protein CASSLLGSGSTDTQYF.

The CDR3 DNA sequence: TGTGCCAGCAGTGGGTTAGGCAGCGAGAGCACCTACGAGCAGTACTTC. This gives the protein CASSGLGSESTYEQYF. This chain links TRBV6-1 with TRBJ2-7, with unresolved D. Per germline, CDR1 MNHNS and CDR2 SASEGT. Trimming pared 4 bases from V and 2 bases from J, leaving 18 bases between. This CDR3 is built from 16 residues.

CDR3 region: CSVLRDRYNEQFF. The CDR3 DNA is TGCAGCGTACTCCGGGACAGATACAATGAGCAGTTCTTC. V and J are TRBV29-1 and TRBJ2-1; 7 nucleotides line up with TRBD1. CDR1 SQVTM and CDR2 ANQGSEA come from the germline V gene. Germline trimming cut 6 bases from V and 4 bases from J; bases unmatched to any gene: 6. The CDR3 has 13 amino acids.

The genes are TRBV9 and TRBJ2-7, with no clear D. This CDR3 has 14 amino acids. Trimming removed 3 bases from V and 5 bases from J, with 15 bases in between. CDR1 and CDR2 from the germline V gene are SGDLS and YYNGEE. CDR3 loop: CASSAGPLGNEQYF. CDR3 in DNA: TGTGCCAGCAGCGCCGGTCCCCTCGGCAACGAGCAGTACTTC.

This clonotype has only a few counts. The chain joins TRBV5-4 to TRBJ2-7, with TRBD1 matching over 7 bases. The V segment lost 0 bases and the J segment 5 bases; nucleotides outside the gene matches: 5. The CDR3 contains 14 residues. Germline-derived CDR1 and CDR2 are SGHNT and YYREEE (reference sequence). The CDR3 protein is CASSLGPQGDEQYF. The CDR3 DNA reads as TGTGCCAGCAGCTTGGGCCCTCAGGGGGACGAGCAGTACTTC.

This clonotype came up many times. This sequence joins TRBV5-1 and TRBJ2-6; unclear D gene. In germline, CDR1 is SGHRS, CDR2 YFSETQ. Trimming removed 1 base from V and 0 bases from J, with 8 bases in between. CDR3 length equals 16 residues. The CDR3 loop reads CASSLPMNSGANVLTF. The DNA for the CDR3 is TGCGCCAGCAGCTTGCCCATGAACTCTGGGGCCAACGTCCTGACTTTC.

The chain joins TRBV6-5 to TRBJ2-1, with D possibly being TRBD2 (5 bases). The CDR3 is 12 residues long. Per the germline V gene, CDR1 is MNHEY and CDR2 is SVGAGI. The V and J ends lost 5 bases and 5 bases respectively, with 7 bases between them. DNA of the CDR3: TGTGCCAGCAGTGGACTCAACAATGAGCAGTTCTTC. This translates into CASSGLNNEQFF.

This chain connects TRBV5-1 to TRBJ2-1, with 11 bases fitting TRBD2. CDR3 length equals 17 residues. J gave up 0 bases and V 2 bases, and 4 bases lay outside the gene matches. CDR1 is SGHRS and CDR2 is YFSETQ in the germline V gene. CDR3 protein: CASSLSSGGLSYNEQFF. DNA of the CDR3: TGCGCCAGCAGCTTATCTAGCGGGGGGCTCTCCTACAATGAGCAGTTCTTC.

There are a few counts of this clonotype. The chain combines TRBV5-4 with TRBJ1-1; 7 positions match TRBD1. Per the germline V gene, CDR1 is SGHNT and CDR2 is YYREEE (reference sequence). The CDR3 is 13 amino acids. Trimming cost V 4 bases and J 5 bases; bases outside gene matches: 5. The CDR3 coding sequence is TGTGCCAGCAGCATGACAGGGAAGACTGAAGCTTTCTTT. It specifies CASSMTGKTEAFF.

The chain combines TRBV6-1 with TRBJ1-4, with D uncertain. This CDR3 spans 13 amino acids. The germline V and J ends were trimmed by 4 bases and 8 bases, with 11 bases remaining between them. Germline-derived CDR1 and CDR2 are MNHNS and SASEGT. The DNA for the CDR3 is TGTGCCAGCAGTGCGAACACGGACGAAAAACTGTTTTTT. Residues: CASSANTDEKLFF.

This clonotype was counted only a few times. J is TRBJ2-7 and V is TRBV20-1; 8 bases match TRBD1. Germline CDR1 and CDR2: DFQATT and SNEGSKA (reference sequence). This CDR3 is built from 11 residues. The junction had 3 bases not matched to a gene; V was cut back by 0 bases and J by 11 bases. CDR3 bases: TGCAGTGCTAGAGAACCGGGACAGGAGTACTTC. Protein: CSAREPGQEYF.

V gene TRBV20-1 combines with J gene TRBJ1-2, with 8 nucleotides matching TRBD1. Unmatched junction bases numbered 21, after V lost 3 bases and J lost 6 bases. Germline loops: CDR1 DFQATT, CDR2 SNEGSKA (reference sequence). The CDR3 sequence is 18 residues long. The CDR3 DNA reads TGCAGTGCTAGGGCCATAAACCGGGACAGGAATTATCAGGATGGCTACACCTTC. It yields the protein CSARAINRDRNYQDGYTF.

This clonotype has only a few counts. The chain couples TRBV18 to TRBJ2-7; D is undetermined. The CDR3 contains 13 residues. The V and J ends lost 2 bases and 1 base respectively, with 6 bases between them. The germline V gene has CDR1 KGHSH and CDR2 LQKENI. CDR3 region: CASSPAQSYEQYF. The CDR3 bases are TGTGCCAGCTCACCAGCTCAGTCCTACGAGCAGTACTTC.

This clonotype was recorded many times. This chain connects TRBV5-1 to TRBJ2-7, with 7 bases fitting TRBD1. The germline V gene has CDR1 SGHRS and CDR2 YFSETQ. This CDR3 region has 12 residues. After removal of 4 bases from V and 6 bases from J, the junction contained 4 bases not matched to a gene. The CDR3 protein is CASSVDRTEQYF. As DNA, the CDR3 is TGCGCCAGCAGCGTGGACAGGACCGAGCAGTACTTC.

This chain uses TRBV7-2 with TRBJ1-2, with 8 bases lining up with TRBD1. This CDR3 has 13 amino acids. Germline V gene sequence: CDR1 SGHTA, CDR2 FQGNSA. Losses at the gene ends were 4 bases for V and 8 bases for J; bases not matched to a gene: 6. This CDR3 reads CASSSTQGGGYTF. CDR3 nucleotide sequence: TGTGCCAGCAGCTCTACACAGGGGGGCGGCTACACCTTC.

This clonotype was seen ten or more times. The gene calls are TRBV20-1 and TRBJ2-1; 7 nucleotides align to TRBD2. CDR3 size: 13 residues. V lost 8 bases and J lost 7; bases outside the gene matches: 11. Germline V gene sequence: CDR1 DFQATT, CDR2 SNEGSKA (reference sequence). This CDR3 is CSLDGLVGNEQFF. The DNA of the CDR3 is TGCAGTTTAGACGGACTAGTGGGTAATGAGCAGTTCTTC.

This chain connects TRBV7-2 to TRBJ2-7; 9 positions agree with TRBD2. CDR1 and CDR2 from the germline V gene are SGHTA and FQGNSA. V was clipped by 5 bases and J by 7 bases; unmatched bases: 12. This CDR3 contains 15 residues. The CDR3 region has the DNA TGTGCCAGCAGCCGAGACGGTTCAGCGGGAGGTGAGCAGTACTTC. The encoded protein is CASSRDGSAGGEQYF.

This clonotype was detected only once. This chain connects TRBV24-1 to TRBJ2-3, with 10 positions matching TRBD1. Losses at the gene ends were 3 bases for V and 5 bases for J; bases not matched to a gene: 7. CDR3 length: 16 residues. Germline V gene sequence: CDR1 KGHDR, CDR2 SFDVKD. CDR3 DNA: TGTGCCACCAGTGATCGGACAGGGGGACATTTAGATACGCAGTATTTT. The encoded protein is CATSDRTGGHLDTQYF.

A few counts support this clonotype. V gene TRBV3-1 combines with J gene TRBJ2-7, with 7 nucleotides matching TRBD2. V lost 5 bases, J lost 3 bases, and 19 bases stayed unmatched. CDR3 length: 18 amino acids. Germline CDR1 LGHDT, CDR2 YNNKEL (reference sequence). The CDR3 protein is CASSGRTKAGLFLYEQYF. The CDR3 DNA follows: TGTGCCAGCAGCGGACGGACAAAAGCGGGACTATTCCTCTACGAGCAGTACTTC.

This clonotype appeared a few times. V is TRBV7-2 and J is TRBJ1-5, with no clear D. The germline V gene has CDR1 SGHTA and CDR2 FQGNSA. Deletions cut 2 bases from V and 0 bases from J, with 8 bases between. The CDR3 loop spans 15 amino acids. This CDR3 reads CASSLSYGSNQPQHF. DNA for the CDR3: TGTGCCAGCAGCTTATCTTACGGTAGCAATCAGCCCCAGCATTTT.